Following are 32 T cell receptor beta chains from one sample sequenced in a study of T cells after posttransplantation cyclophosphamide. Busulfan-fludarabine conditioning, marrow transplant, and cyclophosphamide on days +3 and +4 were administered. Measured with immunoSEQ multiplex PCR; TCRdb has only the in-frame clones, and not every one. The sample lists some 17,000 clones, roughly 73% occurring once. The material sequenced was CD8+ T cells sorted from PBMCs, taken roughly 1,900 days after a stem cell transplant with posttransplant cyclophosphamide. All receptors come from a female patient in her 40s who received an allogeneic stem cell transplant from a related donor, was CMV-positive, and had no GVHD. Some T cells may be transferred from the graft donor.

This chain uses TRBV5-1 with TRBJ2-2; D gene ambiguous. Germline CDR1 SGHRS, CDR2 YFSETQ. This CDR3 comprises 14 residues. With 3 bases removed from V and 1 base from J, the gap between germline ends came to 7 bases. The CDR3 region is CASSYRQNTGELFF. CDR3 DNA sequence: TGCGCCAGCAGCTACAGACAGAACACCGGGGAGCTGTTTTTT.

Written as DNA, the CDR3 is TGTGCCAGCAGTTTATGGGGACAGGGCCCAGGGAACTATGGCTACACCTTC. It encodes CASSLWGQGPGNYGYTF. The chain combines TRBV27 with TRBJ1-2, with 9 bases aligning to TRBD1. Trimming at V came to 1 base and at J to 2 bases, leaving 8 bases not matched to a gene. CDR3 length: 17 amino acids. The germline CDR1 and CDR2 sequences are MNHEY and SMNVEV (reference sequence).

The J gene is TRBJ2-3, the V gene TRBV6-4; the match to TRBD2 covers 9 bases. The J segment lost 2 bases and the V segment lost 7 bases, leaving 7 bases of the junction unmatched. Germline V gives CDR1 MRHNA, CDR2 SNTAGT. The CDR3 runs 15 residues. CDR3 region: CASNPQRGVTDTQYF. The CDR3 coding sequence is TGTGCCAGCAACCCCCAGCGGGGGGTCACAGATACGCAGTATTTT.

V and J are TRBV5-4 and TRBJ2-1; TRBD1 matches 9 bases. V was pared by 4 bases and J by 5 bases, with 7 bases of the junction left unmatched. The germline V gene has CDR1 SGHNT and CDR2 YYREEE (reference sequence). The CDR3 totals 15 residues. Here the CDR3 reads CASSKPRDRDNEQFF. As DNA, the CDR3 is TGTGCCAGCAGCAAACCGCGGGACAGGGACAATGAGCAGTTCTTC.

The CDR3 region is CASSYSRGEADTQYF. The CDR3 region has the DNA TGTGCCAGCAGTTACTCGCGGGGGGAGGCAGATACGCAGTATTTT. The chain recombines TRBV6-5 with TRBJ2-3, with 8 bases fitting TRBD2. Germline V CDR1 and CDR2: MNHEY, SVGAGI. After removal of 0 bases from V and 4 bases from J, the junction contained 3 bases not matched to a gene. There are 15 residues in the CDR3.

The chain is built from TRBV7-2 and TRBJ2-1; no clear D. Germline lookup yields CDR1 SGHTA and CDR2 FQGNSA. Between the trimmed V and J ends, which lost 1 base and 4 bases, there was a span of 8 bases. The CDR3 consists of 14 residues. The CDR3, as DNA: TGTGCCAGCAGCTTAGAACGCGATTACAATGAGCAGTTCTTC. This sequence encodes CASSLERDYNEQFF.

The gene calls are TRBV4-1 and TRBJ2-2, with 8 bases that match TRBD2. The germline CDR1 and CDR2 sequences are MGHRA and YSYEKL. The CDR3 consists of 16 residues. The V segment lost 4 bases and the J segment 5 bases; nucleotides outside the gene matches: 9. The CDR3 here is CASSPEAGEYTGELFF. The CDR3 DNA is TGCGCCAGCAGCCCCGAAGCGGGGGAATATACCGGGGAGCTGTTTTTT.

The chain uses TRBV7-9 and TRBJ1-1; no firm D call. Between the trimmed V and J ends, which lost 1 base and 3 bases, there was a span of 12 bases. From germline, CDR1 is SEHNR and CDR2 FQNEAQ (reference sequence). This CDR3 has 15 residues. The CDR3 nucleotides read TGTGCCAGCAGCTTAGTAGGAGGGTCAGACACTGAAGCTTTCTTT. Its protein is CASSLVGGSDTEAFF. The variable domain in full, completed from reference TRBV7-9 and TRBJ1-1, reads DTGVSQNPRHKITKRGQNVTFRCDPISEHNRLYWYRQTLGQGPEFLTYFQNEAQLEKSRLLSDRFSAERPKGSFSTLEIQRTEQGDSAMYLCASSLVGGSDTEAFFGQGTRLTVV.

The rearrangement links TRBV15 to TRBJ2-7; TRBD1 is a possible D gene (6 bases). CDR3 length: 16 residues. Trimming took off 2 bases at V and 5 bases at J, with 19 bases between the two ends. CDR1 LNHNV and CDR2 YYDKDF come from the germline V gene (reference sequence). This CDR3 reads CATSRTPRGGPDEQYF. DNA of the CDR3: TGTGCCACCAGCAGAACACCTAGAGGGGGACCGGACGAGCAGTACTTC.

CDR3 loop: CASSFISQGTYEQYF. In nucleotides, the CDR3 is TGTGCCAGCAGCTTCATCTCACAGGGAACCTACGAGCAGTACTTC. This sequence joins TRBV5-4 and TRBJ2-7; perhaps TRBD1 as D (6 bases). V was clipped by 2 bases and J by 2 bases, with 14 bases between them. Germline V gene lookup returns CDR1 SGHNT and CDR2 YYREEE (reference sequence). The CDR3 covers 15 residues.

This clone was observed a handful of times. The chain links TRBV11-2 to TRBJ1-1; TRBD1 agrees at 7 bases. This CDR3 contains 15 residues. V shed 3 bases and J 0 bases; nucleotides not matched to a gene: 4. From germline, CDR1 is SGHAT and CDR2 FQNNGV. Here the CDR3 DNA reads TGTGCCAGCAGCTTCCGGGACAGCATGAACACTGAAGCTTTCTTT. Translation gives CASSFRDSMNTEAFF.

The genes are TRBV27 and TRBJ2-1; 12 bases agree with TRBD1. V shed 5 bases and J 5 bases; nucleotides not matched to a gene: 7. Germline loops: CDR1 MNHEY, CDR2 SMNVEV (reference sequence). There are 16 residues in the CDR3. The chain's CDR3 is CASSTWDRGPDNEQFF. Written as DNA, the CDR3 is TGTGCCAGCAGTACCTGGGACAGGGGGCCAGACAATGAGCAGTTCTTC.

In its sample, this clone was seen a few times. V is TRBV7-8 and J is TRBJ1-5; maybe TRBD1 (5 bases). The CDR3 loop spans 15 amino acids. Trimming removed 2 bases at V and 4 bases at J, with 12 bases between. Germline V gives CDR1 SGHVS, CDR2 FQNEAQ. CDR3 amino acids: CASSLWGEANQPQHF. In nucleotides, the CDR3 is TGTGCCAGCAGCTTATGGGGGGAGGCAAATCAGCCCCAGCATTTT.

The chain employs TRBV7-9 and TRBJ2-1; perhaps TRBD2 as D (5 bases). Germline values: CDR1 SEHNR, CDR2 FQNEAQ (reference sequence). This CDR3 comprises 11 residues. V dropped 9 bases and J dropped 6 bases, with 9 bases sitting between them. CDR3: CASEGGNEQFF. CDR3 coding DNA: TGTGCCAGTGAGGGCGGCAATGAGCAGTTCTTC.

This rearrangement joins TRBV27 to TRBJ2-1, with D unresolved. Per the germline V gene, CDR1 is MNHEY and CDR2 is SMNVEV (reference sequence). There are 13 residues in the CDR3. V was clipped by 4 bases and J by 3 bases, with 7 bases between them. The CDR3 DNA is TGTGCCAGCAGTTCCCTCGTCTACAATGAGCAGTTCTTC. Translating it yields CASSSLVYNEQFF.

This rearrangement joins TRBV6-1 to TRBJ2-3; D is ambiguous. Germline-derived CDR1 and CDR2 are MNHNS and SASEGT. This CDR3 has 12 amino acids. With 8 bases removed from V and 6 bases from J, the gap between germline ends came to 12 bases. CDR3 region: CASRSLTDTQYF. Here the CDR3 DNA reads TGTGCCAGCCGAAGTCTTACTGATACGCAGTATTTT.

Only a few counts were recorded for this clone. The chain uses TRBV5-1 and TRBJ1-2; TRBD1 is a possible D gene (5 bases). Trimming stripped 0 bases from V and 8 bases from J, with 8 bases between. Germline lookup yields CDR1 SGHRS and CDR2 YFSETQ. The CDR3 has 12 residues. The CDR3 loop is CASSLGQGGYTF. Here the CDR3 DNA reads TGCGCCAGCAGCTTGGGCCAGGGCGGCTACACCTTC.

V usage is TRBV19 and J usage is TRBJ2-2; 7 nucleotides agree with TRBD2. Germline V CDR1 and CDR2: LNHDA, SQIVND (reference sequence). Trimming took 8 bases from V and 7 from J; bases not matched to a gene: 13. The CDR3 length is 15 residues. The CDR3: CASGWGEGYNGELFF. The DNA for the CDR3 is TGTGCCAGTGGCTGGGGGGAGGGGTACAACGGGGAGCTGTTTTTT.

This chain uses TRBV10-3 with TRBJ1-5, with TRBD1 matching 12 bases. This CDR3 has 17 residues. The V segment lost 2 bases and the J segment 7 bases; nucleotides outside the gene matches: 9. Germline V lookup: CDR1 ENHRY, CDR2 SYGVKD. The CDR3 region has the DNA TGTGCCATCAGTGAGCCGGCTGGGGACAGGGGGCAACAGCCCCAGCATTTT. Encoded protein: CAISEPAGDRGQQPQHF.

The V and J genes are TRBV5-1 and TRBJ2-3; the D gene is possibly TRBD2 (6 bases). Germline V CDR1 and CDR2: SGHRS, YFSETQ. CDR3 length: 17 amino acids. Trimming left V 4 bases short and J 1 base short, with 19 bases between. The CDR3 loop reads CASSRTGTARGTDTQYF. CDR3 DNA: TGCGCCAGCAGCAGGACCGGGACTGCCCGGGGCACAGATACGCAGTATTTT.

This sequence joins TRBV6-4 and TRBJ2-7; TRBD2 aligns across 7 bases. The CDR3 is made up of 15 amino acids. Trimming cost V 3 bases and J 2 bases; bases outside gene matches: 7. CDR1 and CDR2 from the germline V gene are MRHNA and SNTAGT. The CDR3 spells CASSEAAGVPYEQYF. In DNA, the CDR3 is TGTGCCAGCAGTGAAGCGGCGGGAGTCCCCTACGAGCAGTACTTC.

This clone was seen a single time. The chain uses TRBV27 and TRBJ2-3; 7 bases are a match to TRBD2. Germline trimming cut 8 bases from V and 1 base from J; bases unmatched to any gene: 6. CDR1 MNHEY and CDR2 SMNVEV come from the germline V gene (reference sequence). There are 14 residues in the CDR3. The CDR3 spells CASSPGGGTDTQYF. CDR3 nucleotides: TGTGCCAGCTCCCCTGGGGGGGGCACAGATACGCAGTATTTT.

This sequence joins TRBV5-1 and TRBJ1-5; no reliable D call. CDR1 and CDR2 from the germline V gene are SGHRS and YFSETQ. There are 15 residues in the CDR3. V dropped 0 bases and J dropped 3 bases, with 10 bases sitting between them. CDR3 DNA: TGCGCCAGCAGCTTGGGACTAGCGGCCAATCAGCCCCAGCATTTT. Protein sequence: CASSLGLAANQPQHF.

V gene TRBV19 combines with J gene TRBJ1-1; 7 nucleotides align to TRBD1. The V and J ends lost 10 bases and 8 bases, in that order; junction bases with no gene match: 16. Germline lookup yields CDR1 LNHDA and CDR2 SQIVND (reference sequence). The CDR3 consists of 14 residues. The DNA of the CDR3 is TGTGCCACTAGCCTCATCGCCGGGACAGCCGAAGCTTTCTTT. It yields the protein CATSLIAGTAEAFF.

CDR3 DNA: TGTGCCAGCAGCAGGGGCCCGAACACTGAAGCTTTCTTT. Protein product: CASSRGPNTEAFF. The V call is TRBV6-5, the J call TRBJ1-1; tentative D call: TRBD1 (6 bases). Germline V gene lookup returns CDR1 MNHEY and CDR2 SVGAGI. V lost 6 bases and J 1 base, leaving 9 bases between the germline ends. CDR3 length equals 13 residues.

The chain couples TRBV6-5 to TRBJ2-7, with a weak D call TRBD1 (6 bases). The CDR3 has 14 amino acids. CDR1 is MNHEY and CDR2 is SVGAGI in the germline V gene. Deletions cut 2 bases from V and 4 bases from J, with 12 bases between. The CDR3 is CASSYSDRYYEQYF. The CDR3 region has the DNA TGTGCCAGCAGTTACAGCGACAGGTATTACGAGCAGTACTTC.

V usage is TRBV5-1 and J usage is TRBJ2-3; weak D call: TRBD1 (6 bases). The germline CDR1 and CDR2 sequences are SGHRS and YFSETQ. V was trimmed by 5 bases and J by 11 bases, leaving 12 bases between them. The CDR3 is made up of 11 amino acids. CDR3 DNA: TGCGCCAGCAGTTCTCGACAGGAGCAGTATTTT. This gives the protein CASSSRQEQYF.

The V call is TRBV10-1, the J call TRBJ2-2; 9 nucleotides align to TRBD1. V dropped 1 base and J dropped 5; count of bases not matched to a gene: 5. The CDR3 totals 16 residues. CDR1 and CDR2 (germline): WNHNN, SYGVQD (reference sequence). Here the CDR3 reads CASSEFETGGTGELFF. The CDR3, as DNA: TGCGCCAGCAGTGAGTTCGAGACAGGGGGAACCGGGGAGCTGTTTTTT.

This clone was detected only once. This sequence joins TRBV27 and TRBJ2-5; D remains ambiguous. Between the trimmed V and J ends, which lost 6 bases and 7 bases, there was a span of 15 bases. This CDR3 is 13 amino acids long. CDR1 MNHEY and CDR2 SMNVEV come from the germline V gene (reference sequence). CDR3 DNA sequence: TGTGCCAGCAGCCTTTCTAGAGAGTGGACCCAGTACTTC. This encodes CASSLSREWTQYF.

The chain couples TRBV7-9 to TRBJ1-5, with a weak D call TRBD1 (6 bases). The CDR3 spans 16 residues. The V end lost 4 bases, the J end lost 0 bases, and 13 bases lay between the germline ends. Germline V gene lookup returns CDR1 SEHNR and CDR2 FQNEAQ (reference sequence). The CDR3 DNA reads as TGTGCCAGCAGCTCAGGACAGTCTTATAGCAATCAGCCCCAGCATTTT. This translates into CASSSGQSYSNQPQHF.

This chain joins TRBV7-9 and TRBJ1-1; 10 nucleotides align to TRBD1. Germline CDR1 is SEHNR and CDR2 is FQNEAQ (reference sequence). Trimming removed 5 bases from V and 5 bases from J; junction bases left unmatched: 11. CDR3 length equals 16 residues. As DNA, the CDR3 is TGTGCCAGCAGCGGTACCGGGACAGGGGTTTTTACTGAAGCTTTCTTT. Protein sequence: CASSGTGTGVFTEAFF.

The chain links TRBV11-2 to TRBJ2-7; D unresolved. This CDR3 is built from 14 residues. CDR1 SGHAT and CDR2 FQNNGV come from the germline V gene. Trimming took off 1 base at V and 2 bases at J, with 9 bases between the two ends. The CDR3 region is CASSLVLNPYEQYF. CDR3 DNA sequence: TGTGCCAGCAGCTTAGTCCTAAACCCCTACGAGCAGTACTTC. The variable domain in full, completed from reference TRBV11-2 and TRBJ2-7, reads EAGVAQSPRYKIIEKRQSVAFWCNPISGHATLYWYQQILGQGPKLLIQFQNNGVVDDSQLPKDRFSAERLKGVDSTLKIQPAKLEDSAVYLCASSLVLNPYEQYFGPGTRLTVT.